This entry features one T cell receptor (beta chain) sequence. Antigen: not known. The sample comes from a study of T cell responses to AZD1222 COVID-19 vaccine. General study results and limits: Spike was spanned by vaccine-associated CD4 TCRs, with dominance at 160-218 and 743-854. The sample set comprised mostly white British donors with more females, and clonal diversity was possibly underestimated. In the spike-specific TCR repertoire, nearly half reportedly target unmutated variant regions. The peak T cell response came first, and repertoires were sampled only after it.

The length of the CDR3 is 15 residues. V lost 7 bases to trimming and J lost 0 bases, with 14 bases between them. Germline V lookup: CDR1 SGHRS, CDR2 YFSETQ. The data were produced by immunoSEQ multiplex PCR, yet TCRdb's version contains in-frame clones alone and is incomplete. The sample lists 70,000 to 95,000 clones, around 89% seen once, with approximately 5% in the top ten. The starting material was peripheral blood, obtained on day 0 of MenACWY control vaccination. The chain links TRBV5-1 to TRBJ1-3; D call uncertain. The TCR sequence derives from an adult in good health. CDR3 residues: CASGDGPSSGNTIYF. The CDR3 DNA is TGCGCCAGCGGAGACGGACCCAGCTCTGGAAACACCATATATTTT.